This T cell receptor (beta chain) stems from a study of PD-L1 blockade in urothelial cancer. Study information: Analyses were performed on blood at 3 weeks after treatment start (the second dose) and at 6 weeks.

The protocol was immunoSEQ multiplex PCR, while the TCRdb copy is restricted to in-frame clones and leaves out a portion. The top ten hold approximately 0.89% of the sample, which has about 76,000 clones, about 91% seen once. CDR1 and CDR2 (germline): SGHRS, YFSETQ. This CDR3 region has 15 residues. Trimming cost V 3 bases and J 6 bases; bases outside gene matches: 6. Broader study findings: Durable-benefit cases showed more tumor-associated blood clone expansion at 3 weeks.

As regards this clone: The antigen is unknown.

The time point denotes: peripheral blood 6 weeks after treatment start. Patients suffered from locally advanced or metastatic urothelial carcinoma. Each patient gave between 1 and 8 samples, pretreatment and on-treatment. The sequenced sample was PBMCs, obtained around atezolizumab (anti-PD-L1) treatment. The sequence derives from a woman of 80 years or more with urothelial cancer. The rearrangement joins TRBV5-1 to TRBJ2-3; 11 bases map to TRBD2. CDR3: CASSSIAGGDDTQYF. The DNA for the CDR3 is TGCGCCAGCAGCTCAATAGCGGGAGGGGACGATACGCAGTATTTT.